This T cell receptor beta chain was retrieved from a study of breast tumors, draining lymph nodes, adjacent tissues. About this clonotype itself: The conserved phenylalanine or tryptophan normally closing the CDR3 is absent here, so this likely arose from a read error.

CDR1 is ENHRY, CDR2 SYGVKD, per germline. V lost 8 bases and J lost 6; bases outside the gene matches: 10. This CDR3 spans 14 amino acids. TCRdb re-called the multiplex PCR reads through MiXCR, storing one row per CDR3 protein. The sample has approximately 210,000 distinct CDR3 sequences, under 40% seen once. Samples came from axillary lymph nodes draining the breast cancer. The sequence derives from a female donor with breast cancer. Some clones in this sample may be carry-over from other donors' samples. The specimen sequenced was axillary lymph node tissue. V usage is TRBV10-3 and J usage is TRBJ1-2; 9 bases are a match to TRBD1. CDR3 nucleotides: TGTGCCATCCAACAGGGGGCGCAGATCAATGGCTACACCGTC. Translation: CAIQQGAQINGYTV.